This TCR beta chain was observed in a study of blood T cell repertoires in COVID-19. As for the study in general: The analysed material was cDNA or gDNA that came from T cells, B-cell-depleted T cells, or PBMCs.

Generated by immunoSEQ multiplex PCR, the TCRdb table keeps only in-frame clones and is missing some. Counted here are 150,000 to 180,000 clones, less than 95% occurring once; the ten biggest clones make up over 0.45%. The CDR3 has 18 residues. Per germline, CDR1 LNHDA and CDR2 SQIVND (reference sequence). V lost 4 bases and J 0 bases, leaving 16 bases between the germline ends. The V and J genes are TRBV19 and TRBJ2-6; maybe TRBD1 (5 bases). The TCR was taken from a man aged 50-60 years with acute or convalescent COVID-19. Sequencing was done on a sample of peripheral blood. CDR3 amino acids: CASSTRQTSSSGANVLTF. CDR3 nucleotide sequence: TGTGCCAGTAGTACCAGACAGACTTCCAGCTCTGGGGCCAACGTCCTGACTTTC. The full variable domain, its missing parts supplied by reference TRBV19 and TRBJ2-6, is DGGITQSPKYLFRKEGQNVTLSCEQNLNHDAMYWYRQDPGQGLRLIYYSQIVNDFQKGDIAEGYSVSREKKESFPLTVTSAQKNPTAFYLCASSTRQTSSSGANVLTFGAGSRLTVL.